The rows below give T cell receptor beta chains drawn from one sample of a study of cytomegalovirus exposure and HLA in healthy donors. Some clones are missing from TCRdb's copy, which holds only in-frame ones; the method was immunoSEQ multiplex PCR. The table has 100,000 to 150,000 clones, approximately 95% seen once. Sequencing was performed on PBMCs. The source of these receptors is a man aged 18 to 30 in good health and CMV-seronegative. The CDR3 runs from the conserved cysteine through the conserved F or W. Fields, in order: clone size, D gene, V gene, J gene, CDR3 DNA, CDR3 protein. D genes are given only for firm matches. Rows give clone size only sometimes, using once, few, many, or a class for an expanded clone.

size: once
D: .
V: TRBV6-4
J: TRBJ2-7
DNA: TGTGCCAGCAGTGGGACAGAAAAGGCCTCCTACGAGCAGTACTTC
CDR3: CASSGTEKASYEQYF

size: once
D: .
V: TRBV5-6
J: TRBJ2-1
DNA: TGTGCCAGCAGCTTAAGGAGGGGCAGATCCTACAATGAGCAGTTCTTC
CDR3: CASSLRRGRSYNEQFF

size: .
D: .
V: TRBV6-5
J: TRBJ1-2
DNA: TGTGCCAGCACCCCCCTGGGGGGGAGCTATGGCTACACCTTC
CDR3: CASTPLGGSYGYTF

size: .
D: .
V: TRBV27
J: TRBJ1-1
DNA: TGTGCCAGCAGTTATGGGGGAGGGCAGTTCCAAGCTTTCTTT
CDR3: CASSYGGGQFQAFF

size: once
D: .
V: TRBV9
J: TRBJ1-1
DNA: TGTGCCAGCAGCGAGCGGGCCGGCACTGAAGCTTTCTTT
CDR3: CASSERAGTEAFF

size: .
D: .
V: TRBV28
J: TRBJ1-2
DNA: TGTGCCATCGGCCTAGCATATGGCTACACCTTC
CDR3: CAIGLAYGYTF

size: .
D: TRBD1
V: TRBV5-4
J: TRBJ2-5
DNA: TGTGCCAGCAGCTTGGCCGTCATCGAGACAGGGGTCTACCAAGAGACCCAGTACTTC
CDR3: CASSLAVIETGVYQETQYF

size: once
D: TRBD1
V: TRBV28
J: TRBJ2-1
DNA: TGTGCCAGCAGTACCGACAGGGGTGGGGGGCTGGAGCAGTTCTTC
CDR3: CASSTDRGGGLEQFF

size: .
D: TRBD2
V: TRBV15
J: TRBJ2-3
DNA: TGTGCCACCAGCAGAGGGGGTAGCGGGAGGGCCCCCACAGATACGCAGTATTTT
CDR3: CATSRGGSGRAPTDTQYF

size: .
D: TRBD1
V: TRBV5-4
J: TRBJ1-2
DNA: TGTGCCAGCAGCCCCGGGACAGGCGGCTACACCTTC
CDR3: CASSPGTGGYTF

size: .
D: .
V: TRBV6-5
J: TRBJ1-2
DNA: TGTGCCAGCGGACAGAGCCATGGCTACACCTTC
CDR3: CASGQSHGYTF

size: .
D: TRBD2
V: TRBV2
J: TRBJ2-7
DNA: TGTGCCAGCAGTCCCCGGACTAGCGCGAATTACGAGCAGTACTTC
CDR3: CASSPRTSANYEQYF

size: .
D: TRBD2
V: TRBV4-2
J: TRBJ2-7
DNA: TGTGCCAGCAGCCAAGATAGCGGGAGAACCTACGAGCAGTACTTC
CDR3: CASSQDSGRTYEQYF

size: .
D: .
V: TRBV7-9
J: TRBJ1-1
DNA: TGTGCCAGCAGCGGGGCATACATGAACACTGAAGCTTTCTTT
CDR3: CASSGAYMNTEAFF

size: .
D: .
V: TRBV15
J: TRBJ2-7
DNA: TGTGCCACCAGAGACAGTACCTACGAGCAGTACTTC
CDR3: CATRDSTYEQYF

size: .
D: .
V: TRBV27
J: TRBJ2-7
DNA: TGTGCCAGCAGTATACAGGGTTACGAGCAGTACTTC
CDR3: CASSIQGYEQYF

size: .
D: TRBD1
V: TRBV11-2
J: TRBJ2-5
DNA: TGTGCCAGCAGCTCCATGGACAGGCAAGAGACCCAGTACTTC
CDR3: CASSSMDRQETQYF

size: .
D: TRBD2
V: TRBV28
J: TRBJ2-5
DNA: TGTGCCAGCAGTTCGACTAGCGGTAACCTCCAAGAGACCCAGTACTTC
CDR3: CASSSTSGNLQETQYF

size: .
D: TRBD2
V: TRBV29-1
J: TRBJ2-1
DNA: TGCAGCGGATCTGGGACTAGCGCAAATGAGCAGTTCTTC
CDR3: CSGSGTSANEQFF

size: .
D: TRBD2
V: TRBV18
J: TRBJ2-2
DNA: TGTGCCAGCTCACCGGGACTAGCGGGAGCTTACGGCACCGGGGAGCTGTTTTTT
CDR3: CASSPGLAGAYGTGELFF

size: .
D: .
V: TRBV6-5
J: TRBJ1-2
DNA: TGTGCCAGTGGTCCACCGGGGAACTATGGCTACACCTTC
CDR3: CASGPPGNYGYTF